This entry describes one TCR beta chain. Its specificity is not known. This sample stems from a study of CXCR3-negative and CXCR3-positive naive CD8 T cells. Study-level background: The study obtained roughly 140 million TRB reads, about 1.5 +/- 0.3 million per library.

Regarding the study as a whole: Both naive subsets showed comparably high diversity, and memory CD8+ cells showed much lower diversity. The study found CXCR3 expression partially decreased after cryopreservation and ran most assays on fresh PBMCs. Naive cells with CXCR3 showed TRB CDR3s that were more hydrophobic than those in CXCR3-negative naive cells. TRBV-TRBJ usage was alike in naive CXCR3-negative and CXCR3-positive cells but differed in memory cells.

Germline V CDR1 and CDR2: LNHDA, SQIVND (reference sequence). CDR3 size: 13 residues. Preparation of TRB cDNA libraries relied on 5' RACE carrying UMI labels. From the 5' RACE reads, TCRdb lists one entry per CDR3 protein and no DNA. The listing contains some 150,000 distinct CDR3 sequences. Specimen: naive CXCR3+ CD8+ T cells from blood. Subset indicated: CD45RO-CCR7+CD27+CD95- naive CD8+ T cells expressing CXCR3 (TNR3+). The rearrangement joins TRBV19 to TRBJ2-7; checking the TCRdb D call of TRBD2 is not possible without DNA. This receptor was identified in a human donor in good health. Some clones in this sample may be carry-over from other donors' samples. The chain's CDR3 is CASSILALGEQYF.